The source of this T cell receptor (beta chain) is a study of technical replicates of blood from several donors. Assay: immunoSEQ multiplex PCR; the TCRdb copy retains only in-frame clones and omits some. The sample records roughly 71,000 clones, over 95% being singletons. The ends were cut back, 7 bases at V and 8 bases at J, with 17 bases in the middle. CDR3 size: 14 residues. The germline gives CDR1 MRHNA, CDR2 SNTAGT. V and J are TRBV6-4 and TRBJ2-2; weak D call: TRBD1 (5 bases). This clonotype was sampled from a human donor in good health. The sample comprised T cells isolated from PBMCs. The CDR3 DNA reads TGTGCCAGCACCCCTTCCCAGGGAACGGGGGAGCTGTTTTTT. Translation gives CASTPSQGTGELFF.